Listed below are T cell receptor beta chains from one sample, sequenced in a study of shared clonotypes between healthy human individuals. This table comes from immunoSEQ multiplex PCR, and its TCRdb copy is limited to in-frame clones, with some not included. The sample holds around 650,000 clones, 96% seen once. The sequenced material came from naive CD8+ T cells sorted from blood. Every receptor here comes from a woman in her 30s in good health. The CDR3 runs from the conserved cysteine through the conserved F or W. A D gene is named only where the DNA matches it firmly.

cdr3_aa	cdr3_nt	d_call	v_call	j_call
CASSHRYRALYEQYF	TGTGCCAGCAGCCACCGCTACAGGGCTTTGTACGAGCAGTACTTC	NA	TRBV5-6	TRBJ2-7
CASSPTSTSTDTQYF	TGTGCCAGCAGCCCTACCTCGACTAGCACAGATACGCAGTATTTT	NA	TRBV13	TRBJ2-3
CAWSVQGNSYYEQYF	TGTGCCTGGAGTGTACAAGGGAACAGCTACTACGAGCAGTACTTC	NA	TRBV30	TRBJ2-7
CASRPPGLSNEQFF	TGTGCCAGCAGACCTCCGGGACTAAGTAATGAGCAGTTCTTC	TRBD2	TRBV9	TRBJ2-1
CASSYSMPSYEQYF	TGTGCCAGCAGTTACTCAATGCCGAGCTACGAGCAGTACTTC	NA	TRBV6-6	TRBJ2-7
CASTPGGLGISYEQYF	TGTGCCAGTACCCCGGGCGGCCTAGGGATCTCCTACGAGCAGTACTTC	NA	TRBV19	TRBJ2-7
CSVEDRESEQFF	TGCAGCGTAGAAGACAGGGAATCTGAGCAGTTCTTC	TRBD1	TRBV29-1	TRBJ2-1
CASSLWGQGGNQPQHF	TGTGCCAGCAGTTTATGGGGGCAGGGAGGCAATCAGCCCCAGCATTTT	NA	TRBV28	TRBJ1-5
CASSIVFGRSLNQPQHF	TGTGCCAGTAGTATCGTGTTCGGGCGGTCTCTTAATCAGCCCCAGCATTTT	NA	TRBV19	TRBJ1-5
CASSLEYAAGNTIYF	TGTGCCAGCAGCTTAGAGTACGCGGCTGGAAACACCATATATTTT	NA	TRBV7-9	TRBJ1-3
CASSMGGTEAFF	TGTGCCAGTAGTATGGGTGGGACTGAAGCTTTCTTT	NA	TRBV19	TRBJ1-1